The next 27 T cell receptor beta chains were all read from a single sample in a study of beta chain features in type 1 diabetes (dated by TCRdb to between 2017 and 2018). The full study reports these points: Type 1 diabetes patients showed a moderate but significant shortening of TCRB CDR3 length in all four CD4+ subsets.

These receptors have no identified antigens. Library generation was performed with the immunoSEQ multiplex PCR assay. All of the isolated RNA was reverse transcribed with the High Capacity cDNA Reverse Transcription Kit, so expressed TCRB transcripts were sequenced. Drawn from immuneACCESS, this table holds only the in-frame rearrangements with V and J called that TCRdb kept. Clones are partly lost; checked studies trace under half to an unresolved V gene and leave the rest unexplained. The sample table shows approximately 250,000 clones, and approximately 11% are seen once. Roughly 0.017% of the sample is held by the ten biggest clonotypes. Sequences were obtained from naive CD4+ T cells from blood. Reading the label with the study, this specimen's cell subset or site is: true naive CD4+ T cells. Every receptor here comes from a man in his thirties or forties with type 1 diabetes.

This clone has more than one count but fewer than ten. The gene calls are TRBV5-6 and TRBJ1-6; D is uncertain. Germline V gene sequence: CDR1 SGHDT, CDR2 YYEEEE. Trimming took 1 base from V and 8 from J, leaving 13 bases between them. This CDR3 is built from 15 residues. The CDR3 bases are TGTGCCAGCAGCTTGTTGAGGGAAGACCATTCACCCCTCCACTTT. Its protein product is CASSLLREDHSPLHF.

This clone was picked up a small number of times. This sequence joins TRBV5-1 and TRBJ1-1; a weak D match, TRBD1 (5 bases). Trimming shortened V by 4 bases and J by 6 bases, and 16 bases separated the two germline ends. The germline V gene has CDR1 SGHRS and CDR2 YFSETQ. CDR3 length: 14 residues. The CDR3 here is CASSPGPVRAEAFF. CDR3 coding DNA: TGCGCCAGCAGCCCAGGGCCGGTGAGAGCTGAAGCTTTCTTT.

The chain uses TRBV2 and TRBJ2-1, with 12 bases lining up with TRBD2. Germline CDR1 reads SNHLY; CDR2 reads FYNNEI. The CDR3 consists of 15 residues. V shed 7 bases and J 6 bases; nucleotides not matched to a gene: 7. The CDR3 spells CASTLTSGGTNEQFF. DNA for the CDR3: TGTGCCAGCACCCTTACTAGCGGGGGGACCAATGAGCAGTTCTTC.

Worth noting for this clone: The same CDR3 also results from other DNA sequences found in this sample. The chain is built from TRBV2 and TRBJ1-2; no clear D gene. Germline V gene data show CDR1 as SNHLY and CDR2 as FYNNEI. Deletions cut 8 bases from V and 6 bases from J, with 10 bases between. The CDR3 length is 11 residues. CDR3 sequence reads: CASGPTHGYTF. The CDR3 DNA reads TGTGCCAGCGGGCCGACGCATGGCTACACCTTC.

This chain uses TRBV9 with TRBJ2-1, with 7 bases that match TRBD2. The germline gives CDR1 SGDLS, CDR2 YYNGEE. The V gene end was trimmed by 0 bases and the J gene end by 0 bases; junction bases not matched to a gene: 6. The CDR3 runs to 17 residues. The CDR3 reads CASSVGIAGPSYNEQFF. CDR3 DNA: TGTGCCAGCAGCGTAGGGATAGCGGGTCCCTCCTACAATGAGCAGTTCTTC.

The chain links TRBV11-2 to TRBJ1-1; D ambiguous. The length of the CDR3 is 14 residues. The germline CDR1 and CDR2 sequences are SGHAT and FQNNGV. The germline V and J ends were trimmed by 5 bases and 3 bases, with 13 bases remaining between them. The CDR3 is CASSHPTVDTEAFF. The DNA of the CDR3 is TGTGCCAGCAGCCACCCCACGGTGGACACTGAAGCTTTCTTT. Combining the CDR3 with reference TRBV11-2 and TRBJ1-1 gives the whole variable domain EAGVAQSPRYKIIEKRQSVAFWCNPISGHATLYWYQQILGQGPKLLIQFQNNGVVDDSQLPKDRFSAERLKGVDSTLKIQPAKLEDSAVYLCASSHPTVDTEAFFGQGTRLTVV.

The genes are TRBV4-1 and TRBJ1-6; the D is unclear. CDR3 length equals 16 residues. Looked up from germline, CDR1 is MGHRA and CDR2 is YSYEKL. Trimming removed 1 base from V and 7 bases from J, with 14 bases in between. The CDR3: CASSQVGRSGNSPLHF. The CDR3, as DNA: TGCGCCAGCAGCCAAGTTGGGAGAAGTGGAAATTCACCCCTCCACTTT.

This clone was seen only a few times. The genes are TRBV19 and TRBJ1-1, with D hard to call. Germline V CDR1 and CDR2: LNHDA, SQIVND (reference sequence). CDR3 length: 13 amino acids. V was pared by 2 bases and J by 3 bases, with 7 bases between. In DNA form, the CDR3 reads TGTGCCAGTAGTATAACTAGGGACACTGAAGCTTTCTTT. It codes for CASSITRDTEAFF.

This clone was picked up a small number of times. This rearrangement joins TRBV10-1 to TRBJ1-6, with D tentatively TRBD1 (5 bases). This CDR3 has 13 amino acids. Germline V gene sequence: CDR1 WNHNN, CDR2 SYGVQD (reference sequence). V was pared by 2 bases and J by 7 bases, with 6 bases between. The CDR3 coding sequence is TGCGCCAGCAGTGAGAGGACAAATTCACCCCTCCACTTT. As protein: CASSERTNSPLHF.

The chain couples TRBV7-2 to TRBJ2-3, with D perhaps matching TRBD1 (6 bases). Germline V lookup: CDR1 SGHTA, CDR2 FQGNSA. This CDR3 has 15 residues. V lost 0 bases and J lost 2, with 9 bases in between. This CDR3 is CASSLAGAATDTQYF. CDR3 DNA: TGTGCCAGCAGCTTAGCGGGGGCAGCCACAGATACGCAGTATTTT.

This chain links TRBV9 with TRBJ1-1; TRBD1 aligns across 7 bases. This CDR3 comprises 14 residues. Trimming cost V 3 bases and J 0 bases; bases outside gene matches: 2. CDR1 is SGDLS and CDR2 is YYNGEE in the germline V gene. The CDR3 nucleotides read TGTGCCAGCAGCGGGGGACAGATGAACACTGAAGCTTTCTTT. This encodes CASSGGQMNTEAFF.

The chain links TRBV6-5 to TRBJ2-7; D may be TRBD2 (6 bases). The ends were cut back, 6 bases at V and 7 bases at J, with 22 bases in the middle. Germline CDR1 and CDR2: MNHEY and SVGAGI. This CDR3 spans 15 amino acids. The CDR3 DNA sequence: TGTGCCAGCAGCCCAGGGTCGGGGGATTCGGGTGAGCAGTACTTC. Amino acids: CASSPGSGDSGEQYF.

V gene TRBV10-3 combines with J gene TRBJ2-7, with D possibly TRBD2 on 6 matching bases. Germline loops: CDR1 ENHRY, CDR2 SYGVKD. The V end was cut by 6 bases, the J end by 7 bases, with 13 bases between. The length of the CDR3 is 12 residues. Written as DNA, the CDR3 is TGTGCCATCAGCTCGGGACTCAAGGAGCAGTACTTC. As protein: CAISSGLKEQYF.

This clone was counted a few times. J is TRBJ2-1 and V is TRBV14, with TRBD1 matching 7 bases. Losses at the gene ends were 4 bases for V and 6 bases for J; bases not matched to a gene: 3. CDR1 and CDR2 from the germline V gene are SGHDN and FVKESK. The CDR3 runs 13 residues. CDR3: CASSRTGVNEQFF. The CDR3 region has the DNA TGTGCCAGCAGCCGAACAGGGGTCAATGAGCAGTTCTTC.

This clone has more than one count but fewer than ten. The chain employs TRBV28 and TRBJ2-7; D may be TRBD2 (6 bases). The CDR3 has 14 amino acids. V was trimmed by 6 bases and J by 5 bases, leaving 17 bases between them. Germline V gives CDR1 MDHEN, CDR2 SYDVKM. The chain's CDR3 is CASSRVAGSDEQYF. For the CDR3, the DNA is TGTGCCAGCAGCCGGGTGGCGGGGTCGGACGAGCAGTACTTC.

This chain links TRBV7-3 with TRBJ2-1, with TRBD1 identical over 10 bases. The CDR3 runs 14 residues. CDR1 and CDR2 from the germline V gene are SGHTA and FQGTGA. J was trimmed by 7 bases and V by 6 bases; bases with no gene match: 6. The CDR3 protein is CASSRDRGWNEQFF. The DNA of the CDR3 is TGTGCCAGCAGTCGGGACAGGGGATGGAATGAGCAGTTCTTC.

This clone has a handful of counts. This rearrangement joins TRBV29-1 to TRBJ1-1; D unclear. The CDR3 extends over 10 amino acids. Trimming stripped 6 bases from V and 9 bases from J, with 11 bases between. Per the germline V gene, CDR1 is SQVTM and CDR2 is ANQGSEA. The CDR3 region is CSVLTEKAFF. Written as DNA, the CDR3 is TGCAGCGTCCTGACTGAGAAAGCTTTCTTT. Based on the CDR3 plus reference TRBV29-1 and TRBJ1-1, the full variable domain is SAVISQKPSRDICQRGTSLTIQCQVDSQVTMMFWYRQQPGQSLTLIATANQGSEATYESGFVIDKFPISRPNLTFSTLTVSNMSPEDSSIYLCSVLTEKAFFGQGTRLTVV.

V is TRBV15 and J is TRBJ2-1; 11 bases are a match to TRBD2. The ends lost 5 bases at V and 0 bases at J; junction bases unmatched: 3. This CDR3 is 16 amino acids long. Germline lookup yields CDR1 LNHNV and CDR2 YYDKDF (reference sequence). This CDR3 is CATSGGLAASYNEQFF. CDR3 DNA: TGTGCCACCAGCGGGGGACTAGCGGCCTCCTACAATGAGCAGTTCTTC.

This clone occurred a few times. The rearrangement uses TRBV2 and TRBJ1-6, with D perhaps TRBD1 (5 bases). This CDR3 is built from 15 residues. With 4 bases removed from V and 7 bases from J, the gap between germline ends came to 14 bases. Per germline, CDR1 SNHLY and CDR2 FYNNEI. CDR3 nucleotides: TGTGCCAGCAGTGGTGGGGCAGTACGAAATTCACCCCTCCACTTT. Translating gives CASSGGAVRNSPLHF.

This chain joins TRBV11-2 and TRBJ1-1; a weak D match, TRBD1 (6 bases). V was shortened by 1 base and J by 11 bases, with 14 bases between the two germline ends. Germline-derived CDR1 and CDR2 are SGHAT and FQNNGV. The CDR3 has 13 residues. In nucleotides, the CDR3 is TGTGCCAGCAGCTTAGGGGAGGGGGTTGTTGCTTTCTTT. This translates into CASSLGEGVVAFF.

V gene TRBV5-4 combines with J gene TRBJ2-7; 8 nucleotides align to TRBD2. V trimming: 2 bases; J trimming: 2 bases; junction bases outside the gene matches: 6. This CDR3 has 15 residues. CDR1 SGHNT and CDR2 YYREEE come from the germline V gene (reference sequence). CDR3 DNA: TGTGCCAGCAGCTTAATCCGGGGGGGCGCCTACGAGCAGTACTTC. Encoded protein: CASSLIRGGAYEQYF.

This chain links TRBV18 with TRBJ1-2; 8 bases match TRBD1. The CDR3 totals 14 residues. Looked up from germline, CDR1 is KGHSH and CDR2 is LQKENI. Germline trimming cut 3 bases from V and 8 bases from J; bases unmatched to any gene: 8. The CDR3 DNA reads TGTGCCAGCTCACCTTTGACAGGGGAGCAGGGCTACACCTTC. It encodes CASSPLTGEQGYTF. The full variable domain, its missing parts supplied by reference TRBV18 and TRBJ1-2, is NAGVMQNPRHLVRRRGQEARLRCSPMKGHSHVYWYRQLPEEGLKFMVYLQKENIIDESGMPKERFSAEFPKEGPSILRIQQVVRGDSAAYFCASSPLTGEQGYTFGSGTRLTVV.

This clone was detected only a few times. V is TRBV2 and J is TRBJ2-7, with D possibly TRBD1 on 6 matching bases. Germline lookup yields CDR1 SNHLY and CDR2 FYNNEI. This CDR3 is built from 13 residues. V was clipped by 8 bases and J by 4 bases, with 15 bases between them. In DNA form, the CDR3 reads TGTGCCAGCGTTCGGACGGACAGTTACGAGCAGTACTTC. As protein: CASVRTDSYEQYF.

The chain is built from TRBV19 and TRBJ1-2; TRBD1 aligns across 9 bases. V shed 11 bases and J 7 bases; nucleotides not matched to a gene: 11. Germline V gives CDR1 LNHDA, CDR2 SQIVND (reference sequence). The CDR3 covers 13 residues. The CDR3 sequence: CAVWDGTGFGYTF. DNA for the CDR3: TGTGCCGTCTGGGACGGGACAGGGTTTGGCTACACCTTC.

The sample holds a few counts of this clone. The DNA for the CDR3 is TGTGCCAGCACCTCGAACGGGGGCAATGAGCAGTTCTTC. Translation: CASTSNGGNEQFF. V gene TRBV5-4 combines with J gene TRBJ2-1; the D gene is possibly TRBD2 (6 bases). The CDR3 totals 13 residues. From germline, CDR1 is SGHNT and CDR2 YYREEE (reference sequence). V was clipped by 6 bases and J by 6 bases, with 13 bases between them.

This clone was counted a few times. The chain recombines TRBV7-9 with TRBJ2-7, with 7 bases matching TRBD2. V shed 1 base and J 2 bases; nucleotides not matched to a gene: 2. The CDR3 length is 14 residues. From germline, CDR1 is SEHNR and CDR2 FQNEAQ (reference sequence). This chain's CDR3 is CASSLGRGAYEQYF. The CDR3 nucleotides read TGTGCCAGCAGCTTAGGACGGGGGGCCTACGAGCAGTACTTC.

In its sample, this clone was seen a few times. The genes are TRBV7-8 and TRBJ2-5; D gene ambiguous. The V gene lost 2 bases and the J gene lost 2 bases, with 12 bases spanning the gap. Per the germline V gene, CDR1 is SGHVS and CDR2 is FQNEAQ. The CDR3 spans 15 residues. As DNA, the CDR3 is TGTGCCAGCAGCTTAAAGTCGGCGGAGCAAGAGACCCAGTACTTC. Amino acids: CASSLKSAEQETQYF. The variable domain in full, with the rest retrieved from reference TRBV7-8 and TRBJ2-5, is GAGVSQSPRYKVAKRGQDVALRCDPISGHVSLFWYQQALGQGPEFLTYFQNEAQLDKSGLPSDRFFAERPEGSVSTLKIQRTQQEDSAVYLCASSLKSAEQETQYFGPGTRLLVL.